Sequencing of this T cell receptor (beta chain) was carried out in a study of blood T cell repertoires in COVID-19. Turning to the study itself: PBMCs, B-cell-depleted T cells, or T cells provided the cDNA or gDNA that made up the material.

The CDR3 runs 14 residues. The V end was cut by 5 bases, the J end by 3 bases, with 13 bases between. The germline V gene has CDR1 MNHEY and CDR2 SVGEGT. Method: immunoSEQ multiplex PCR; TCRdb's copy keeps in-frame clones and lacks some. This table has 270,000 or so clones, under 90% appearing once. Input material: peripheral blood. The chain has TRBV6-2 or TRBV6-3 and TRBJ2-5; no reliable D call. This clonotype was sampled from a woman aged 18-29 years with acute or convalescent COVID-19. DNA for the CDR3: TGTGCCAGCAGTCCCCGGGTGGTAGAAGAGACCCAGTACTTC. Protein product: CASSPRVVEETQYF.